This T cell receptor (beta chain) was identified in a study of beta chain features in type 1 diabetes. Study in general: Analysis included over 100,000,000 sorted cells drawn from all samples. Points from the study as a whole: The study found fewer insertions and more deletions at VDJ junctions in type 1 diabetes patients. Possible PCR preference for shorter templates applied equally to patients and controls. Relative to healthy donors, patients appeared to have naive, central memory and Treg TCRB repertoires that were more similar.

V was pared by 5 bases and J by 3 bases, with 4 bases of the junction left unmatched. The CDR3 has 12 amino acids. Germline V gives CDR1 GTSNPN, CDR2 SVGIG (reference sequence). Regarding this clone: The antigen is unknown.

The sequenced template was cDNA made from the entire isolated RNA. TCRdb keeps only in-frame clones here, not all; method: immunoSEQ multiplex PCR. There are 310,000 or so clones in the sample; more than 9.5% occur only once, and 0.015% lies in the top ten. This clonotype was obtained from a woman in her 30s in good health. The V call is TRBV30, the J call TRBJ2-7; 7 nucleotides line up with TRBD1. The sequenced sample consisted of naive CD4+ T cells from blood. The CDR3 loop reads CAWGSGGYEQYF. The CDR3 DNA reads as TGTGCCTGGGGATCAGGGGGCTACGAGCAGTACTTC.